This T cell receptor beta chain stems from a study of blood T cell repertoires in COVID-19. The data were produced by immunoSEQ multiplex PCR, yet TCRdb's version contains in-frame clones alone and is incomplete. This table holds approximately 64,000 clones, about 88% found once. This TCR was recovered from a man aged 65-85 years with acute or convalescent COVID-19. The material sequenced was peripheral blood.

This chain's CDR3 is CASSELGSLNTEAFF. The CDR3 DNA reads as TGTGCCAGCAGTGAATTGGGGAGTTTGAACACTGAAGCTTTCTTT. This chain links TRBV25-1 with TRBJ1-1; D unclear. The CDR3 has 15 amino acids. Trimming removed 1 base at V and 0 bases at J, with 9 bases between. Germline values: CDR1 MGHDK, CDR2 SYGVNS.